Listed here are 21 T cell receptor beta chains from one sample, sequenced in a study of blood T cell repertoires in COVID-19. The protocol was immunoSEQ multiplex PCR, while the TCRdb copy is restricted to in-frame clones and leaves out a portion. The table shows 130,000 to 150,000 clones, with 84% occurring only once. Material for sequencing was PBMCs or T cells enriched from blood (not recorded which). All receptors derive from a woman aged 50 to 65 who had been exposed to COVID-19.

The chain links TRBV19 to TRBJ1-2; D may be TRBD1 (6 bases). The germline V gene encodes CDR1 LNHDA and CDR2 SQIVND (reference sequence). The CDR3 is made up of 14 amino acids. V was shortened by 5 bases and J by 1 base, with 11 bases between the two germline ends. In DNA, the CDR3 is TGTGCCAGTAGTTGGACAGCTAATAACTATGGCTACACCTTC. It yields the protein CASSWTANNYGYTF.

V and J are TRBV5-4 and TRBJ2-2, with a weak D call TRBD1 (6 bases). CDR1 and CDR2 from the germline V gene are SGHNT and YYREEE (reference sequence). Trimming took off 3 bases at V and 1 base at J, with 7 bases between the two ends. The CDR3 loop spans 14 amino acids. The chain's CDR3 is CASSSGQNTGELFF. The CDR3 DNA is TGTGCCAGCAGCTCGGGACAGAACACCGGGGAGCTGTTTTTT.

This clone was seen only once. The gene calls are TRBV7-2 and TRBJ1-2; 7 nucleotides match TRBD1. J gave up 0 bases and V 8 bases, and 9 bases lay outside the gene matches. Per germline, CDR1 SGHTA and CDR2 FQGNSA. CDR3 length: 15 amino acids. DNA for the CDR3: TGTGCCAGCCCCAGGGGGGCATGGACTAACTATGGCTACACCTTC. Residues: CASPRGAWTNYGYTF.

This clone was recorded only once. The chain combines TRBV9 with TRBJ1-4, with 7 positions matching TRBD1. This CDR3 spans 15 amino acids. Germline CDR1 and CDR2: SGDLS and YYNGEE. After removal of 2 bases from V and 7 bases from J, the junction contained 8 bases not matched to a gene. CDR3 in DNA: TGTGCCAGCAGCGTTTCAGGGGGATCTTCTGAAAAACTGTTTTTT. It specifies CASSVSGGSSEKLFF. The full variable domain, rest sourced from reference TRBV9 and TRBJ1-4, is DSGVTQTPKHLITATGQRVTLRCSPRSGDLSVYWYQQSLDQGLQFLIQYYNGEERAKGNILERFSAQQFPDLHSELNLSSLELGDSALYFCASSVSGGSSEKLFFGSGTQLSVL.

The chain has TRBV7-2 and TRBJ1-2; TRBD1 matches 11 bases. Germline loops: CDR1 SGHTA, CDR2 FQGNSA. Trimming at V came to 4 bases and at J to 8 bases, leaving 15 bases not matched to a gene. The CDR3 covers 17 residues. In nucleotides, the CDR3 is TGTGCCAGCAGCTCTCCCGGGACAGGGGGATTTACGGGCGGCTACACCTTC. Translation gives CASSSPGTGGFTGGYTF.

V and J are TRBV5-1 and TRBJ2-6, with 8 nucleotides matching TRBD1. From germline, CDR1 is SGHRS and CDR2 YFSETQ. V gave up 4 bases and J gave up 0 bases; unmatched junction bases: 15. This CDR3 has 20 amino acids. The CDR3 DNA is TGCGCCAGCAGCGCCGGACGGACAGGGAGAACCCTCTCTGGGGCCAACGTCCTGACTTTC. Translating it yields CASSAGRTGRTLSGANVLTF.

The rearrangement links TRBV5-1 to TRBJ1-6, with 10 bases identical to TRBD1. Germline trimming cut 0 bases from V and 10 bases from J; bases unmatched to any gene: 10. Germline CDR1 SGHRS, CDR2 YFSETQ. The CDR3 consists of 17 residues. CDR3 DNA sequence: TGCGCCAGCAGCTTGGCTTTCTGGACAGGGGGGAAATCACCCCTCCACTTT. Protein: CASSLAFWTGGKSPLHF.

This chain connects TRBV7-6 to TRBJ1-4; D is uncertain. The CDR3 is 16 residues long. Trimming stripped 5 bases from V and 5 bases from J, with 18 bases between. The germline gives CDR1 SGHVS, CDR2 FNYEAQ. This CDR3 reads CASSPSRSSLNEKLFF. The CDR3 DNA reads as TGTGCCAGCAGCCCTAGTCGATCGAGTTTGAATGAAAAACTGTTTTTT.

This clone was seen just once. This chain joins TRBV9 and TRBJ2-5; TRBD2 agrees at 10 bases. CDR1 and CDR2 (germline): SGDLS, YYNGEE. The CDR3 totals 15 residues. V lost 6 bases and J lost 5; bases outside the gene matches: 10. CDR3 nucleotide sequence: TGTGCCAGCATCGGCCAGCGGGGGGGATGGGAGACCCAGTACTTC. This encodes CASIGQRGGWETQYF.

V is TRBV6-5 and J is TRBJ2-5; D might be TRBD1 (6 bases). The CDR3 contains 14 residues. Germline V CDR1 and CDR2: MNHEY, SVGAGI. Trimming pared 0 bases from V and 3 bases from J, leaving 8 bases between. The CDR3 coding sequence is TGTGCCAGCAGTTACTCATCAGGGGAAGAGACCCAGTACTTC. Translation gives CASSYSSGEETQYF.

J is TRBJ2-7 and V is TRBV6-2 or TRBV6-3; D may be TRBD2 (5 bases). Germline CDR1 MNHEY, CDR2 SVGEGT. The CDR3 has 15 amino acids. Trimming took 5 bases from V and 0 from J, leaving 14 bases between them. This CDR3 reads CASSPPQRSSYEQYF. CDR3 in DNA: TGTGCCAGCAGTCCCCCTCAGCGGAGCTCCTACGAGCAGTACTTC.

The rearrangement uses TRBV5-6 and TRBJ1-1; D unresolved. The CDR3 totals 9 residues. V gave up 7 bases and J gave up 11 bases, with 9 bases separating them. CDR1 and CDR2 (germline): SGHDT, YYEEEE. The CDR3 DNA sequence: TGTGCCAGCCCCTCGTATGCTTTCTTT. Protein sequence: CASPSYAFF.

The J gene is TRBJ2-1, the V gene TRBV9; a weak D match, TRBD2 (5 bases). This CDR3 region has 15 residues. The ends were cut back, 3 bases at V and 0 bases at J, with 10 bases in the middle. The germline CDR1 and CDR2 sequences are SGDLS and YYNGEE. CDR3 in amino acids: CASSGMGSSYNEQFF. For the CDR3, the DNA is TGTGCCAGCAGCGGTATGGGGAGCTCCTACAATGAGCAGTTCTTC. Variable domain in full (rest from reference TRBV9 and TRBJ2-1): DSGVTQTPKHLITATGQRVTLRCSPRSGDLSVYWYQQSLDQGLQFLIQYYNGEERAKGNILERFSAQQFPDLHSELNLSSLELGDSALYFCASSGMGSSYNEQFFGPGTRLTVL.

This chain joins TRBV2 and TRBJ1-5; possible D gene TRBD1, 5 bases. The length of the CDR3 is 14 residues. The germline V gene encodes CDR1 SNHLY and CDR2 FYNNEI. Trimming removed 8 bases at V and 4 bases at J, with 15 bases between. The CDR3 DNA sequence: TGTGCCAGCCAAGAATCAGGGTCTAATCAGCCCCAGCATTTT. Protein: CASQESGSNQPQHF.

This chain joins TRBV5-1 and TRBJ2-5, with D hard to call. Germline CDR1 and CDR2: SGHRS and YFSETQ. The CDR3 covers 12 residues. V lost 0 bases to trimming and J lost 7 bases, with 7 bases between them. The CDR3 spells CASSLGQATQYF. The CDR3, as DNA: TGCGCCAGCAGCTTGGGCCAGGCGACCCAGTACTTC.

The J gene is TRBJ2-1, the V gene TRBV10-2; 7 bases line up with TRBD2. The germline CDR1 and CDR2 sequences are WSHSY and SAAADI. This CDR3 contains 14 residues. V shed 3 bases and J 10 bases; nucleotides not matched to a gene: 9. This CDR3 is CASSEAGLSGEQFF. CDR3 nucleotide sequence: TGCGCCAGCAGTGAAGCGGGACTATCGGGCGAGCAGTTCTTC.

V usage is TRBV6-6 and J usage is TRBJ2-3; D may be TRBD2 (6 bases). V gave up 5 bases and J gave up 0 bases, with 15 bases separating them. The CDR3 totals 16 residues. Germline CDR1 and CDR2: MNHNY and SVGAGI (reference sequence). The CDR3 is CASSPFQRVSTDTQYF. CDR3 nucleotides: TGTGCCAGCAGTCCCTTCCAGCGGGTGAGCACAGATACGCAGTATTTT.

This chain uses TRBV30 with TRBJ2-1; a weak D match, TRBD1 (5 bases). This CDR3 has 17 amino acids. The V gene's germline CDR1 is GTSNPN and CDR2 SVGIG (reference sequence). V shed 2 bases and J shed 3 bases, with 20 bases lying between them. The CDR3 here is CAWSSAGKALNYNEQFF. For the CDR3, the DNA is TGTGCCTGGAGTTCGGCAGGGAAGGCCCTAAACTACAATGAGCAGTTCTTC.

To note about this clone: The junction departs from germline at one end; a sequencing error may be responsible. The rearrangement joins TRBV5-8 to TRBJ2-4, with a tentative D call TRBD2 (5 bases). Germline assignment: CDR1 SGHTS and CDR2 YDEGEE. This CDR3 spans 13 amino acids. The CDR3 sequence is CASSLEVRDIQYF. The CDR3 nucleotides are TGTGCCAGCAGTTTGGAGGTTCGGGACATTCAGTACTTC.

This clone is medium-sized by share. V gene TRBV6-4 combines with J gene TRBJ1-5, with 10 positions matching TRBD1. The ends lost 5 bases at V and 2 bases at J; junction bases unmatched: 3. The CDR3 totals 15 residues. The germline V gene encodes CDR1 MRHNA and CDR2 SNTAGT. CDR3 region: CASSRTGGGNQPQHF. CDR3 sequence (DNA): TGTGCCAGCAGTAGGACAGGGGGAGGCAATCAGCCCCAGCATTTT.

This clone was counted only a few times. CDR3 nucleotides: TGTGCCACCCAAACAGGGGACCTCAATGAAAAACTGTTTTTT. This codes for CATQTGDLNEKLFF. The chain is built from TRBV15 and TRBJ1-4; TRBD1 agrees at 7 bases. The CDR3 contains 14 residues. In germline, CDR1 is LNHNV, CDR2 YYDKDF (reference sequence). V lost 8 bases and J lost 5; bases outside the gene matches: 8.